The text below deals with one T cell receptor beta chain. What it binds is unknown. The CDR3 contains 14 residues. With 5 bases removed from V and 4 bases from J, the gap between germline ends came to 14 bases. CDR1 SGHTA and CDR2 FQGNSA come from the germline V gene. This record belongs to a study of T cell responses to AZD1222 COVID-19 vaccine. General observations from the study: Donors were largely white British and mainly female; clonal diversity was possibly underestimated.

The assay was immunoSEQ multiplex PCR, and TCRdb's table has in-frame clones only and misses some. In the table there are roughly 70,000 clones, roughly 85% of which are singletons. This sequence joins TRBV7-2 and TRBJ1-1; tentative D call: TRBD1 (5 bases). Sequencing used peripheral blood, obtained on day 0 of AZD1222 vaccination. The receptor's source is an adult in good health. The CDR3 protein is CASSAAGRGTEAFF. The CDR3 bases are TGTGCCAGCAGCGCGGCAGGGAGGGGCACTGAAGCTTTCTTT. Full variable domain (remainder filled in from reference TRBV7-2 and TRBJ1-1): GAGVSQSPSNKVTEKGKDVELRCDPISGHTALYWYRQSLGQGLEFLIYFQGNSAPDKSGLPSDRFSAERTGGSVSTLTIQRTQQEDSAVYLCASSAAGRGTEAFFGQGTRLTVV.